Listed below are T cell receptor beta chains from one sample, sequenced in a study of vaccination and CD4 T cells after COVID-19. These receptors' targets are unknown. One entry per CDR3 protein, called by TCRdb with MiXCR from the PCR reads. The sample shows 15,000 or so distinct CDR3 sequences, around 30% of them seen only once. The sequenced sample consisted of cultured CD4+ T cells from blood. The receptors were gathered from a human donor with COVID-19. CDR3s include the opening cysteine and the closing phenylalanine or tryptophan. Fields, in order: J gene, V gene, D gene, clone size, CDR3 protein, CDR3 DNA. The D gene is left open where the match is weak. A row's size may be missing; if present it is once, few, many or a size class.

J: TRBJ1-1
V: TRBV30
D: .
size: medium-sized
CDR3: CAWSGGRGKNTEAFF
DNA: TGTGCCTGGAGTGGGGGTCGGGGAAAGAACACTGAAGCTTTCTTT

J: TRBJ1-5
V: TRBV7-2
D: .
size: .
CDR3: CASSSGDGKRQPQHF
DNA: TGTGCCAGCAGCTCGGGAGACGGTAAGAGGCAGCCCCAGCATTTT

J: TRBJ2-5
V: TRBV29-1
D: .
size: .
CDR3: CSGGAKETQYF
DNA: TGCAGCGGGGGGGCAAAAGAGACCCAGTACTTC

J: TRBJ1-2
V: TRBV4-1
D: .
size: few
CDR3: CASSQDQGGYTF
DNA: TGCGCCAGCAGCCAAGATCAGGGGGGCTACACCTTC

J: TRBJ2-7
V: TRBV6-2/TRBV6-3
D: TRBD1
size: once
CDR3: CASSPTGIYEQYF
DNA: TGTGCCAGCAGCCCGACAGGGATCTACGAGCAGTACTTC

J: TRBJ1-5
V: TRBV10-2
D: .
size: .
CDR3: CASSEIPSFNQPQHF
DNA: TGCGCCAGCAGTGAGATCCCCAGCTTCAATCAGCCCCAGCATTTT

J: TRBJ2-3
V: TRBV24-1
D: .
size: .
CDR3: CATSAPGLRTDTQYF
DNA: TGTGCCACCAGTGCTCCGGGACTCCGCACAGATACGCAGTATTTT

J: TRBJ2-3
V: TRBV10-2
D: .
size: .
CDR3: CASSAGSDTQYF
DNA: TGCGCCAGCAGTGCCGGATCAGATACGCAGTATTTT

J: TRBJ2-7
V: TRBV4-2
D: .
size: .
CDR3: CASSPTRAISYEQYF
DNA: TGTGCCAGCAGCCCCACCCGGGCTATCTCCTACGAGCAGTACTTC

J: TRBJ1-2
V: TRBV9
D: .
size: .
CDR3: CASSAAEGRATYGYTF
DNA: TGTGCCAGCAGCGCCGCAGAGGGGAGGGCTACCTATGGCTACACCTTC

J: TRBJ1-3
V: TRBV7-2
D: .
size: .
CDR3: CASSLASRVTGNTIYF
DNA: TGTGCCAGCAGCTTAGCGTCCAGGGTAACTGGAAACACCATATATTTT

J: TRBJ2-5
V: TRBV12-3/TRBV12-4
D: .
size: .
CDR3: CASSSSLARETQYF
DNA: TGTGCCAGCAGTTCATCACTAGCTAGGGAGACCCAGTACTTC

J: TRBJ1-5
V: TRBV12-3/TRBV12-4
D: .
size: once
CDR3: CASSAGNQPQHF
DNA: TGTGCCAGCAGCGCTGGGAATCAGCCCCAGCATTTT

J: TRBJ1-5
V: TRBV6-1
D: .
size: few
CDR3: CASSNPDSNQPQHF
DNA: TGTGCCAGCAGTAACCCGGATAGCAATCAGCCCCAGCATTTT

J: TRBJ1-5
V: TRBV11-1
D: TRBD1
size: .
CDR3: CASSLPGQEDQPQHF
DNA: TGTGCCAGCAGCTTGCCGGGACAGGAAGATCAGCCCCAGCATTTT

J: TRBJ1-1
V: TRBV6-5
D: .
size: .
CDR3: CASSYSTGNTEAFF
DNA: TGTGCCAGCAGTTACTCGACAGGGAACACTGAAGCTTTCTTT

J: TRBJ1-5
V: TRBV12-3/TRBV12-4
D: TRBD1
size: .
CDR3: CASSLDGQGHQPQHF
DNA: TGTGCCAGCAGTTTAGATGGACAGGGGCATCAGCCCCAGCATTTT

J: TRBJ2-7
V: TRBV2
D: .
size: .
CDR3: CASSEDRGQQYF
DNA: TGTGCCAGCAGTGAAGATCGGGGACAGCAGTACTTC

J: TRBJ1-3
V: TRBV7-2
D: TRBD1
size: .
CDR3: CASSNRGGNIIYF
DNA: TGTGCCAGCAGCAACAGGGGCGGAAACATCATATATTTT

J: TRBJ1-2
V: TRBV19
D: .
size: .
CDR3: CASSMVGFIGYGYTF
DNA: TGTGCCAGTAGTATGGTCGGATTTATCGGGTATGGCTACACCTTC

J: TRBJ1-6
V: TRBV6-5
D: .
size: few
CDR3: CASSYSPGGTRNSPLHF
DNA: TGTGCCAGCAGTTACTCTCCAGGAGGAACCAGGAATTCACCCCTCCACTTT

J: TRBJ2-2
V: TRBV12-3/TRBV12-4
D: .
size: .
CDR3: CASSLYGELFF
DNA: TGTGCCAGCAGTCTATACGGGGAGCTGTTTTTT

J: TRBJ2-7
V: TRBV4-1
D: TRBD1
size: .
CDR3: CASSQDRGLYEQYF
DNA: TGCGCCAGCAGCCAAGACAGGGGGCTCTACGAGCAGTACTTC

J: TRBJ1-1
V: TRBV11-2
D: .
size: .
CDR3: CASSLVRTPPNGLNTEAFF
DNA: TGTGCCAGCAGCTTAGTCCGGACCCCCCCCAACGGCTTAAACACTGAAGCTTTCTTT

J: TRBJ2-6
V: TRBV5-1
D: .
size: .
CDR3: CASSQTAGANVLTF
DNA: TGCGCCAGCAGCCAGACGGCTGGGGCCAACGTCCTGACTTTC

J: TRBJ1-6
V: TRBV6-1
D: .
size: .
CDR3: CASRASTGRWAPLHF
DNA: TGTGCCAGCAGAGCCAGTACGGGACGGTGGGCCCCCCTCCACTTT

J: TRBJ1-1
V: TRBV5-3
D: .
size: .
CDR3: CASSRAGMNTEAFF
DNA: TGTGCCAGCAGTCGGGCGGGGATGAACACTGAAGCTTTCTTT

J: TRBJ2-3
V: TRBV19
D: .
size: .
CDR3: CASSIPSGYTDTQYF
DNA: TGTGCCAGTAGTATCCCCAGCGGATACACAGATACGCAGTATTTT

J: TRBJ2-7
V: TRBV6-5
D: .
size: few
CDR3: CASSYGPSYEQYF
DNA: TGTGCCAGCAGTTACGGTCCTTCCTACGAGCAGTACTTC

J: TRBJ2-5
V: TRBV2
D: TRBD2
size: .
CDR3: CASSSYSGEGETQYF
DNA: TGTGCCAGCAGTAGTTACTCGGGGGAGGGAGAGACCCAGTACTTC